The clone carrying this T cell receptor (beta chain) is a singleton in its sample. The V gene's germline CDR1 is SNHLY and CDR2 FYNNEI. The V end was cut by 2 bases, the J end by 0 bases, with 8 bases between. There are 15 residues in the CDR3. The record originates from a study of graft-versus-host responses after intestinal transplantation. Data came from immunoSEQ multiplex PCR; TCRdb stores just in-frame clones and leaves some out. The sample contains 37,000 or so clones, about 85% of which appear only once. To release intraepithelial and lamina propria lymphocytes, the graft tissue was processed.

The material was ileum tissue, obtained approximately 200 days after intestinal transplant. This chain joins TRBV2 and TRBJ2-1; D uncertain. This sequence originates from a human patient who received an intestinal transplant, so some T cells may come from the graft donor. DNA of the CDR3: TGTGCCAGCAGTGAACTCCCTAGCTCCTACAATGAGCAGTTCTTC. As protein: CASSELPSSYNEQFF.